Sequencing of this T cell receptor (beta chain) was carried out in a study of blood T cell repertoires in COVID-19. Study-wide context: For recovered donors of Cohort 3, there were two negative PCRs, clearance, or symptom resolution. PBMCs, B-cell-depleted T cells, or T cells provided the cDNA or gDNA that made up the material.

Grouping used clinical history reported by participants in a survey and questionnaire. The authors' processing: Reference gene primer amplification gave estimated nucleated cell counts. Repertoires were generated with immunoSEQ multiplex PCR, while TCRdb's copy carries only in-frame clones and drops some. That table gives V, J and clone size, and the DNA gave D and trimming. The sample shows roughly 150,000 clones, around three quarters of them seen only once. This CDR3 contains 15 residues. The germline V gene has CDR1 MDHEN and CDR2 SYDVKM. V lost 5 bases, J lost 4 bases, and 8 bases stayed unmatched.

The source is a woman between 65 and 79 years old in a cohort exposed to, infected with or recovered from COVID-19 (not recorded which). V gene TRBV28 combines with J gene TRBJ1-5, with 7 bases matching TRBD1. Sequenced: PBMCs or T cells enriched from blood (not recorded which). In nucleotides, the CDR3 is TGTGCCAGCAGTCCAATCGGGACAGCAAATCAGCCCCAGCATTTT. This encodes CASSPIGTANQPQHF.